This record covers a single TCR beta chain. A single count supports this clone. What antigen it recognizes has not been identified. No qualities accompany the bases; no much larger clone lies one base away. TCRbeta CDR3 regions were amplified from genomic DNA using the immunoSEQ Assay, a bias-controlled multiplex PCR. As for the original processing: The number of nucleated cells in each sample was estimated from the amplification of reference gene primers within the assay. Sequence reads were collapsed and filtered to measure the absolute abundance of every unique TCRbeta CDR3 rearrangement. For each sample, productive Simpson clonality was calculated as the square root of Simpson's diversity index across productive rearrangements. In its TCRdb copy, this immuneACCESS table keeps in-frame sequences only and misses some clones. Where compared with another copy, unresolved V genes explain less than half of these, and the others have no known cause. The DNA was the basis for D and trimming; V, J and clone size are from that table. The sample data list roughly 410,000 clones, and about 89% of these were observed just once. The ten largest clones take up roughly 1.6% of the sample.

This record belongs to a study of blood T cell repertoires in COVID-19 (dated by TCRdb to between 2020 and 2021). About the study as a whole: Samples covering the acute and convalescent phases of COVID-19 were provided by collaborators in the United States, Italy and Spain. The material from the prospective study consisted of cDNA or gDNA derived from T cells, B-cell-depleted T cells, or PBMCs. The dataset comprised deeply sampled blood TCRbeta repertoires from subjects exposed to, actively infected with, or recovered from COVID-19. A freely available public database, intended as a resource for researchers studying the immune response to SARS-CoV-2, is where the repertoires were released. Samples came from the ongoing ImmuneRACE study (first 160 participants) plus 1,254 subjects from 6 global collaborators. The sample metadata nearly always contained a de-identified subject ID, COVID-19 status, age in years and sex. Where HLA class I and class II types were available, the types were taken from metadata supplied by the sample provider, not from assay-based typing.

Here is what the overall study found, with its caveats: How much clinical and demographic metadata was included differed by source and by participant, and the metadata was provided uncurated.

One collaborating source in Seattle enrolled patients during active infection and followed them longitudinally through the course of disease. The collaborating institutions used their own protocols to collect whole blood in K2EDTA tubes. For TCRbeta analysis, collaborators shipped samples in one of three forms: frozen whole blood, isolated PBMCs, or DNA extracted from either of those sample types. V is reduced by 3 bases and J by 9 bases, leaving a spacing of 6 bases between them. CDR1 SGHTA and CDR2 FQGNSA are derived from the germline V gene. The CDR3 spans 11 residues, from the cysteine through the phenylalanine. The CDR3 DNA has 33 bases and is translated from base 1.

The rearrangement joined TRBV7-2 to TRBJ2-1, with no confident D gene call. Source material: peripheral blood. The source is a woman aged 40 to 50 with COVID-19, enrolled during active disease. Here the CDR3 is given as CASSFLGEQFF. The sequenced DNA is TGTGCCAGCAGCTTTCTAGGTGAGCAGTTCTTC.